These 16 T cell receptor beta chains were sequenced from one sample in a study of CD8+CD57+ T cells in acquired aplastic anemia. Investigators profiled TCR beta VDJ and CDR3 from genomic DNA template. TCRdb re-derived calls from the reads in MiXCR, one entry per CDR3 protein. The data hold tens of thousands of distinct CDR3 sequences, with more than 75% observed a single time. Material for sequencing was sorted CD4+, CD8+, or CD8+CD57+ T cells (not recorded which) from PBMCs. These receptors all come from a human donor in good health, serving as a control.

The V call is TRBV29-1, the J call TRBJ2-7; 7 bases line up with TRBD1. Trimming cost V 6 bases and J 0 bases; bases outside gene matches: 5. In germline, CDR1 is SQVTM, CDR2 ANQGSEA. CDR3 length equals 13 residues. CDR3 DNA sequence: TGCAGCGTGACAGGGCGGAACTCCTACGAGCAGTACTTC. Translated, it gives CSVTGRNSYEQYF.

J is TRBJ2-2 and V is TRBV7-7; possible D gene TRBD2, 6 bases. In germline, CDR1 is SSHAT, CDR2 FNYEAQ (reference sequence). With 8 bases removed from V and 5 bases from J, the gap between germline ends came to 9 bases. This CDR3 comprises 12 residues. Here the CDR3 DNA reads TGTGCCAGCTATGGGGGGACCGGGGAGCTGTTTTTT. This codes for CASYGGTGELFF.

This clonotype has just a few counts. The chain uses TRBV19 and TRBJ2-1; 9 bases line up with TRBD2. V shed 6 bases, J shed 5 bases, and the junction held 2 bases outside the gene matches. Looked up from germline, CDR1 is LNHDA and CDR2 is SQIVND (reference sequence). This CDR3 is built from 13 residues. The CDR3 nucleotides are TGTGCCAGTAGGCGGGGGGGTAACAATGAGCAGTTCTTC. Encoded protein: CASRRGGNNEQFF.

V usage is TRBV9 and J usage is TRBJ1-3; unclear D gene. The V end was cut by 0 bases, the J end by 0 bases, with 10 bases between. Germline V gives CDR1 SGDLS, CDR2 YYNGEE. The CDR3 runs 16 residues. CDR3: CASSVVPAISGNTIYF. CDR3 sequence (DNA): TGTGCCAGCAGCGTAGTACCAGCTATCTCTGGAAACACCATATATTTT. Looking up the rest from reference TRBV9 and TRBJ1-3 gives the full variable domain: DSGVTQTPKHLITATGQRVTLRCSPRSGDLSVYWYQQSLDQGLQFLIQYYNGEERAKGNILERFSAQQFPDLHSELNLSSLELGDSALYFCASSVVPAISGNTIYFGEGSWLTVV.

This sequence joins TRBV19 and TRBJ1-2; weak D call: TRBD1 (5 bases). The CDR3 runs to 11 residues. V was trimmed by 3 bases and J by 8 bases, leaving 7 bases between them. Per the germline V gene, CDR1 is LNHDA and CDR2 is SQIVND (reference sequence). The DNA of the CDR3 is TGTGCCAGTAGTATCGGGACCGGCTACACCTTC. This gives the protein CASSIGTGYTF.

This clonotype was observed a handful of times. The chain recombines TRBV24-1 with TRBJ2-3, with D perhaps matching TRBD1 or TRBD2 (5 bases each). The CDR3 runs to 16 residues. Germline CDR1 KGHDR, CDR2 SFDVKD. Trimming took 0 bases from V and 3 from J, leaving 12 bases between them. This chain's CDR3 is CATSDLTGRETDTQYF. In DNA form, the CDR3 reads TGTGCCACCAGTGATTTGACGGGACGCGAGACAGATACGCAGTATTTT.

The CDR3 DNA follows: TGTGCCAGCAGTGAACAGGCCGGGAGACAGCCCCAGCATTTT. This codes for CASSEQAGRQPQHF. V gene TRBV2 combines with J gene TRBJ1-5; D is uncertain. The CDR3 consists of 14 residues. In germline, CDR1 is SNHLY, CDR2 FYNNEI. Trimming cost V 2 bases and J 7 bases, with 12 bases left between them.

A word on this clonotype: The junction departs from germline at one end; a sequencing error may be responsible. The chain has TRBV3-1 and TRBJ2-5; D is unclear. The CDR3 contains 17 residues. CDR1 and CDR2 from the germline V gene are LGHDT and YNNKEL (reference sequence). The CDR3 sequence is CASSQPLFRTRGEAQYF. In nucleotides, the CDR3 is TGTGCCAGCAGCCAGCCCCTATTCAGGACCCGAGGAGAGGCCCAGTACTTC.

The V gene is TRBV2, the J gene TRBJ1-1, with 8 nucleotides matching TRBD1. Germline lookup yields CDR1 SNHLY and CDR2 FYNNEI. V trimming: 5 bases; J trimming: 3 bases; junction bases outside the gene matches: 8. The CDR3 length is 15 residues. Here the CDR3 DNA reads TGTGCCAGCAGTACCCCAGGGGGCTTAGACACTGAAGCTTTCTTT. Translation gives CASSTPGGLDTEAFF. The whole variable domain, filled in from reference TRBV2 and TRBJ1-1, reads EPEVTQTPSHQVTQMGQEVILRCVPISNHLYFYWYRQILGQKVEFLVSFYNNEISEKSEIFDDQFSVERPDGSNFTLKIRSTKLEDSAMYFCASSTPGGLDTEAFFGQGTRLTVV.

The gene calls are TRBV9 and TRBJ1-1, with D unclear. Trimming shortened V by 0 bases and J by 1 base, and 4 bases separated the two germline ends. The length of the CDR3 is 13 residues. CDR1 SGDLS and CDR2 YYNGEE come from the germline V gene. The chain's CDR3 is CASSVAPNTEAFF. CDR3 nucleotide sequence: TGTGCCAGCAGCGTAGCCCCGAACACTGAAGCTTTCTTT.

The chain combines TRBV2 with TRBJ1-4; D gene ambiguous. Germline CDR1 reads SNHLY; CDR2 reads FYNNEI. The CDR3 runs to 17 residues. The V end was cut by 8 bases, the J end by 3 bases, with 22 bases between. The CDR3 is CASSPKGWFSANEKLFF. Here the CDR3 DNA reads TGTGCCAGCTCACCAAAGGGCTGGTTCTCGGCTAATGAAAAACTGTTTTTT.

This clonotype has a handful of counts. V gene TRBV7-2 combines with J gene TRBJ1-2, with TRBD1 matching 7 bases. J was trimmed by 6 bases and V by 8 bases; bases with no gene match: 3. The CDR3 has 11 amino acids. Looked up from germline, CDR1 is SGHTA and CDR2 is FQGNSA. The CDR3 spells CASETGNGYTF. In DNA form, the CDR3 reads TGTGCCAGCGAGACAGGGAATGGCTACACCTTC.

This clonotype occurred a few times. The rearrangement joins TRBV25-1 to TRBJ1-6; D unclear. The CDR3 loop spans 15 amino acids. Germline CDR1 MGHDK, CDR2 SYGVNS. V shed 1 base and J shed 9 bases, with 13 bases lying between them. CDR3 in DNA: TGTGCCAGCAGTGAATCGCCGGGGTCCGGTTCACCCCTCCACTTT. Its protein is CASSESPGSGSPLHF.

The chain uses TRBV7-9 and TRBJ2-7; D is unclear. Trimming left V 5 bases short and J 2 bases short, with 13 bases between. Germline assignment: CDR1 SEHNR and CDR2 FQNEAQ (reference sequence). This CDR3 comprises 14 residues. The CDR3 DNA is TGTGCCAGCAGCCTTCTGAACATTGCCTACGAGCAGTACTTC. Its translation is CASSLLNIAYEQYF.

The chain is built from TRBV6-5 and TRBJ2-4, with a tentative D call TRBD2 (7 bases). V was shortened by 4 bases and J by 1 base, with 11 bases between the two germline ends. CDR1 and CDR2 (germline): MNHEY, SVGAGI. This CDR3 is 15 amino acids long. This CDR3 is CASSSEGGAKNIQYF. The CDR3 DNA reads TGTGCCAGCAGTTCCGAGGGGGGGGCCAAAAACATTCAGTACTTC.

To note about this clonotype: Since the CDR3 does not end with the conserved phenylalanine or tryptophan, this likely comes from a read error. J is TRBJ1-2 and V is TRBV19; D is uncertain. The germline CDR1 and CDR2 sequences are LNHDA and SQIVND (reference sequence). There are 13 residues in the CDR3. V was cut by 3 bases and J by 6 bases, with 11 bases left in between. CDR3 amino acids: CASSITERDGYTS. For the CDR3, the DNA is TGTGCCAGTAGTATCACAGAGCGGGATGGCTACACCTCC.